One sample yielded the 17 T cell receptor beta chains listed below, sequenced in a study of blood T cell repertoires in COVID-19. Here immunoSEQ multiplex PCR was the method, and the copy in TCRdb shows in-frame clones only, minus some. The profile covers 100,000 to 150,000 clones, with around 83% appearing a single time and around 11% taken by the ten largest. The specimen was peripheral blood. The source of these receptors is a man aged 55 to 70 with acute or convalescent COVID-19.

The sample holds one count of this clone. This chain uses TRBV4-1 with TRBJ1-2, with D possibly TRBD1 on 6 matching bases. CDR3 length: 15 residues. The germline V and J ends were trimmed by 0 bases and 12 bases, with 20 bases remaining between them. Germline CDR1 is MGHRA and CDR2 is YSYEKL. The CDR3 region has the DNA TGCGCCAGCAGCCAAGATGGCGGACAGTGGGGCTTCCACACCTTC. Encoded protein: CASSQDGGQWGFHTF.

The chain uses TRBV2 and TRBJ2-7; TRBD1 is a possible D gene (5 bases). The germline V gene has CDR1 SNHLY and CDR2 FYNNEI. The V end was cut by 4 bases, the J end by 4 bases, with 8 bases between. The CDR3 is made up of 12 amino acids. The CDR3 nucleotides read TGTGCCAGCAGTGGACAGTTTTACGAGCAGTACTTC. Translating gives CASSGQFYEQYF.

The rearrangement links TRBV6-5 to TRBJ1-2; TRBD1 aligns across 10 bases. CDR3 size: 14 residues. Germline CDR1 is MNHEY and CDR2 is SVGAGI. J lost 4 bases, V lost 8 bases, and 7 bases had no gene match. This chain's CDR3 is CASVPGQGPYGYTF. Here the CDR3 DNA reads TGTGCCAGCGTCCCGGGACAGGGGCCCTATGGCTACACCTTC.

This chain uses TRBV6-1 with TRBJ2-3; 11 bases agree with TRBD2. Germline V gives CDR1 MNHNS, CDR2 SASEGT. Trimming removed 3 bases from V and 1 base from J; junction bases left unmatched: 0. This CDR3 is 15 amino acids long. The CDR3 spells CASSDSGRGTDTQYF. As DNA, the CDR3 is TGTGCCAGCAGTGATAGCGGGAGGGGCACAGATACGCAGTATTTT.

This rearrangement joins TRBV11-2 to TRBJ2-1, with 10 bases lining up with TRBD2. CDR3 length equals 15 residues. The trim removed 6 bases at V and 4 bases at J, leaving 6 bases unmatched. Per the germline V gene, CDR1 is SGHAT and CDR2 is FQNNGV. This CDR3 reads CASSRGLAAYNEQFF. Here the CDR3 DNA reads TGTGCCAGCAGTCGCGGACTAGCGGCATACAATGAGCAGTTCTTC.

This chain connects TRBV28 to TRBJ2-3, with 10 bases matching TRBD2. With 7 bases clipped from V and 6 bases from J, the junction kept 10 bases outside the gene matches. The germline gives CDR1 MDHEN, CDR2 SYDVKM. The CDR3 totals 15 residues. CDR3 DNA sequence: TGTGCCAGCACAATCGGGACTAGCGCCGGGGATACGCAGTATTTT. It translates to CASTIGTSAGDTQYF.

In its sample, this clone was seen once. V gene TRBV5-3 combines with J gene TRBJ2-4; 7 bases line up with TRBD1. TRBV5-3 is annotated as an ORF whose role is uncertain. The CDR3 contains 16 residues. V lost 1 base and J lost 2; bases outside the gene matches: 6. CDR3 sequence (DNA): TGTGCCAGAAGCTTGTGGAAGGGGGCACCCAAAAACATTCAGTACTTC. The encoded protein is CARSLWKGAPKNIQYF.

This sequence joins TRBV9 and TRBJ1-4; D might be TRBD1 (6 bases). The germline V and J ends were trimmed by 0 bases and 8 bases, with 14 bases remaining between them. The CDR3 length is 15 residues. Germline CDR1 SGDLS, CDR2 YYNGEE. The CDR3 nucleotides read TGTGCCAGCAGCGTAGGAAGGGGGGGACCCGAAAAACTGTTTTTT. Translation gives CASSVGRGGPEKLFF.

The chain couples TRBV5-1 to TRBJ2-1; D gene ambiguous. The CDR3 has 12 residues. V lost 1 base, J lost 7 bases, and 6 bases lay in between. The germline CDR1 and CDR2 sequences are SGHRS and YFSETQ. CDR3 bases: TGCGCCAGCAGCTTGTTGCAGAATGAGCAGTTCTTC. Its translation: CASSLLQNEQFF.

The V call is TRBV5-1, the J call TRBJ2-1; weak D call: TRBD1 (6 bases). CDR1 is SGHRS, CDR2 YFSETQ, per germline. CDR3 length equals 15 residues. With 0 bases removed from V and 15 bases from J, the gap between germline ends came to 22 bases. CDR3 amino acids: CASSLGVNPRGQPFF. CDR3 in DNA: TGCGCCAGCAGCTTGGGAGTCAACCCCCGAGGACAGCCGTTCTTC.

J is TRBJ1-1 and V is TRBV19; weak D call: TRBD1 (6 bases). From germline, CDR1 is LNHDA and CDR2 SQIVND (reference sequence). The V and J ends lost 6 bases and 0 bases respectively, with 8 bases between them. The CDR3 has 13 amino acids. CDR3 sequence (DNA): TGTGCCAGTAGGGGACACTTGAACACTGAAGCTTTCTTT. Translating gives CASRGHLNTEAFF.

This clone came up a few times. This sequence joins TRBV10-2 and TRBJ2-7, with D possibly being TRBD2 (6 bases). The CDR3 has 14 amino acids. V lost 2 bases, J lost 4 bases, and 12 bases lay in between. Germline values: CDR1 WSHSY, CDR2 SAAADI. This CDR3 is CASSERPSEYEQYF. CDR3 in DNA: TGCGCCAGCAGTGAGAGGCCTAGCGAGTACGAGCAGTACTTC.

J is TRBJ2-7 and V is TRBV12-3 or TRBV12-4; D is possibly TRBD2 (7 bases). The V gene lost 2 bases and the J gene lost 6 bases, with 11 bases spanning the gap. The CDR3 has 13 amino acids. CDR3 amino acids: CASSLSRGLEQYF. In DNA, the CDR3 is TGTGCCAGCAGTTTATCGCGGGGGCTCGAGCAGTACTTC.

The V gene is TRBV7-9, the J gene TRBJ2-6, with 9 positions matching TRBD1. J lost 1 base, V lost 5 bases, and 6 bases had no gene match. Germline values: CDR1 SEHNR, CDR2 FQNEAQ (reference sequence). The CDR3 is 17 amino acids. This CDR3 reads CASSTGTGFSGANVLTF. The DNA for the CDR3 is TGTGCCAGCAGCACCGGGACAGGGTTTTCTGGGGCCAACGTCCTGACTTTC. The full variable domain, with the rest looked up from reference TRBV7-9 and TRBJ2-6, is DTGVSQNPRHKITKRGQNVTFRCDPISEHNRLYWYRQTLGQGPEFLTYFQNEAQLEKSRLLSDRFSAERPKGSFSTLEIQRTEQGDSAMYLCASSTGTGFSGANVLTFGAGSRLTVL.

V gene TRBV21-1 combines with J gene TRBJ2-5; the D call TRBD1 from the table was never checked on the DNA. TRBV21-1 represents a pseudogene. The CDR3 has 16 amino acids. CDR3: CANSRDLGTAEETQYF. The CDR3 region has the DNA TGTGCCAACTCGAGGGACCTCGGGACAGCCGAAGAGACCCAGTACTTC.

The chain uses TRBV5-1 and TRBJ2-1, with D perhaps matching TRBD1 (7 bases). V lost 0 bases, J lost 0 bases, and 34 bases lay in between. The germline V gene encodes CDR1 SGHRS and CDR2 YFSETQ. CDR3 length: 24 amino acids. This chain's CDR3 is CASSLVDYPALEEGAGGSYNEQFF. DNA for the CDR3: TGCGCCAGCAGCTTGGTGGACTACCCGGCGTTAGAGGAGGGGGCAGGTGGCTCCTACAATGAGCAGTTCTTC.

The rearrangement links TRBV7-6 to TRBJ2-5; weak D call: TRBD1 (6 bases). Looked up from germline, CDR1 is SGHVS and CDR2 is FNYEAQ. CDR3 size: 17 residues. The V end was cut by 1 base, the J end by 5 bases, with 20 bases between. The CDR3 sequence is CASSLGAPGHQKETQYF. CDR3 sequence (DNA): TGTGCCAGCAGCTTAGGGGCTCCGGGACACCAAAAGGAGACCCAGTACTTC.